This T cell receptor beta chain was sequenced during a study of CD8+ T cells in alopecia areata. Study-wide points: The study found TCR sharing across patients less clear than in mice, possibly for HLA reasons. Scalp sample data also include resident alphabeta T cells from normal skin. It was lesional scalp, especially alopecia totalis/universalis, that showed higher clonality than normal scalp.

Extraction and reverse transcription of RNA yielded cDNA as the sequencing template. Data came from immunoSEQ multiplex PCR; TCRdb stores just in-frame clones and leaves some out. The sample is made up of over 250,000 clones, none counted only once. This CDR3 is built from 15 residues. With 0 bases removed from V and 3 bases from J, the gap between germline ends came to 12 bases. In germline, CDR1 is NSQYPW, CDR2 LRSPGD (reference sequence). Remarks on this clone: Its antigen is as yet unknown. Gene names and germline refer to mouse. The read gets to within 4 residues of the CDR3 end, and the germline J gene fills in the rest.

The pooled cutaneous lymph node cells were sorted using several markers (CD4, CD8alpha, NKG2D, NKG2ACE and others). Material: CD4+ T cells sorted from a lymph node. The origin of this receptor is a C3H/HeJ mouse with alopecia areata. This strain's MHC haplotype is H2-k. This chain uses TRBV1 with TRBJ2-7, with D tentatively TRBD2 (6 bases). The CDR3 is CTCSADRAGGYEQYF. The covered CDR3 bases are TGCACCTGCAGTGCAGATCGGGCGGGGGGCTAT.